This TCR beta chain originates from a study of blood T cells in healthy people across ages. V lost 4 bases to trimming and J lost 1 base, with 8 bases between them. The CDR3 length is 13 residues. CDR1 is SGHDT, CDR2 YYEEEE, per germline. Ten or more counts support this clonotype. Primed by a sample-barcoded 5' primer and a J-beta primer mix, a second PCR proceeded for 7 to 11 cycles. TCRdb reprocessed the 5' RACE reads via MiXCR and lists one record per CDR3 protein. The sample shows 850,000 to 1,000,000 distinct CDR3 sequences, roughly 43% of them seen only once. V and J are TRBV5-6 and TRBJ2-5, with D hard to call. Sequences were obtained from blood. The sequence was collected from a man in his thirties or forties in good health. The CDR3 sequence: CASSPLPQETQYF. In DNA form, the CDR3 reads TGTGCCAGCAGCCCACTCCCCCAAGAGACCCAGTACTTC.